This entry features one T cell receptor beta chain sequence. The antigen remains undetermined. This sample is part of a study of T cell responses to AZD1222 COVID-19 vaccine. General study results and limits: After the peak T cell response, and only then, were repertoires sampled. Along spike, vaccine-associated CD4 TCRs were found throughout, with dominance at 160-218 and 743-854. Unmutated variant regions are reportedly targeted by nearly half of spike-specific TCRs.

TCRdb's copy holds only in-frame clones and misses some; the assay was immunoSEQ multiplex PCR. This table has some 49,000 clones, more than 60% appearing once. CDR1 KGHDR and CDR2 SFDVKD come from the germline V gene. This CDR3 region has 14 residues. V lost 0 bases and J 6 bases, leaving 9 bases between the germline ends. The chain has TRBV24-1 and TRBJ2-3; D might be TRBD2 (7 bases). Sequences were derived from peripheral blood, sampled on day 0 of AZD1222 vaccination. The TCR comes from an adult in good health. CDR3 DNA sequence: TGTGCCACCAGTGATTTGGGGGGGGCCGATACGCAGTATTTT. This translates into CATSDLGGADTQYF.